This T cell receptor (beta chain) was profiled in a study of shared clonotypes between healthy human individuals. Study-wide findings and caveats: A reduction in generation probabilities was seen for non-shared clonotypes relative to those shared by all four donors.

In the CD4+ fraction, cells were divided into CD45RA+ naive and CD45RA-negative memory subsets. The V gene end was trimmed by 7 bases and the J gene end by 8 bases; junction bases not matched to a gene: 11. The CDR3 covers 15 residues. In germline, CDR1 is MNHNY, CDR2 SVGAGI (reference sequence). It was across several immunoSEQ plates that each subset's genomic DNA was evenly split. Sequencing was performed with immunoSEQ multiplex PCR; in TCRdb, only in-frame clones are kept and a portion is missing. The sample has about 2.4 million clones, approximately 93% seen once. Concerning this clone: Its specificity is unknown.

The chain has TRBV6-6 and TRBJ2-1; 10 positions match TRBD2. The TCR sequence derives from a man younger than 35 in good health. Some clones in this sample may be carry-over from other donors' samples. Source material: naive CD4+ T cells from PBMCs. The subset denotes: CD45RA+ positively selected. The CDR3 sequence is CASNRAGGPWDEQFF. The CDR3 region has the DNA TGTGCCAGCAATAGAGCGGGAGGGCCGTGGGATGAGCAGTTCTTC.